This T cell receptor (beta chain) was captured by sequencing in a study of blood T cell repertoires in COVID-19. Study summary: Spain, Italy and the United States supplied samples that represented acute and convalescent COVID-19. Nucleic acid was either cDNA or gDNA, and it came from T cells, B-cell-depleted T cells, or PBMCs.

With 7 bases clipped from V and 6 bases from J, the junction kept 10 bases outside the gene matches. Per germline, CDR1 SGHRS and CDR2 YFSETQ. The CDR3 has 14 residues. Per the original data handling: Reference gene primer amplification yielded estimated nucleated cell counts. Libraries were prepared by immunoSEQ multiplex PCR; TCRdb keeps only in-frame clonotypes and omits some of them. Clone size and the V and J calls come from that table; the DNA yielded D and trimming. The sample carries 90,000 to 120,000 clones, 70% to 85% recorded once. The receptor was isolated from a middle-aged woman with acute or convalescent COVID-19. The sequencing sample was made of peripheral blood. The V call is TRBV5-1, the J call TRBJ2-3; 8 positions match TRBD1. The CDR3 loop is CASYIDRGSDTQYF. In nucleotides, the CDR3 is TGCGCCAGCTACATCGACAGGGGATCCGATACGCAGTATTTT.